This is a list of T cell receptor beta chains from one sample in a study of T cell responses to AZD1222 COVID-19 vaccine. Only in-frame clones appear in the TCRdb table, and some are missing; sequencing was by immunoSEQ multiplex PCR. The repertoire includes tens of thousands of clones, more than 70% of them detected once, and around 21% sits in the top ten. Here the sequenced sample was peripheral blood, taken on day 0 of AZD1222 vaccination. These receptors all stem from an adult in good health. The CDR3 runs from the conserved cysteine through the conserved F or W. The D gene is left open where the match is weak. Where a row states a size, it is once, few, many or the class of an expanded clone; other rows omit it.

V: TRBV5-4; J: TRBJ1-5; D: -; size: -; DNA: TGTGCCAGCAGCGCCTCTTCAGGGACGAATATCAATCAGCCCCAGCATTTT; CDR3: CASSASSGTNINQPQHF
V: TRBV4-2; J: TRBJ1-2; D: -; size: -; DNA: TGTGCCAGCAGCCAAGAGGTGGATTCAGCCGGCTACACCTTC; CDR3: CASSQEVDSAGYTF
V: TRBV30; J: TRBJ2-4; D: -; size: -; DNA: TGTGCCTGGAGTGCTGCAGGGGAAAACATTCAGTACTTC; CDR3: CAWSAAGENIQYF
V: TRBV7-2; J: TRBJ2-7; D: -; size: -; DNA: TGTGCCAGCAGCTTAATTTATGGGGACGAGCAGTACTTC; CDR3: CASSLIYGDEQYF
V: TRBV27; J: TRBJ1-1; D: -; size: few; DNA: TGTGCCAGCAGCCCCACGCTGAACACTGAAGCTTTCTTT; CDR3: CASSPTLNTEAFF
V: TRBV19; J: TRBJ1-2; D: -; size: -; DNA: TGTGCCAGTAGTATTAACGGTTACTATGGCTACACCTTC; CDR3: CASSINGYYGYTF
V: TRBV28; J: TRBJ2-1; D: -; size: once; DNA: TGTGCCAGCAGTTCCGAACAGAACTCCTACAATGAGCAGTTCTTC; CDR3: CASSSEQNSYNEQFF
V: TRBV28; J: TRBJ2-7; D: TRBD2; size: -; DNA: TGTGCCAGCAGTTTTAAGCGGGACGCCTCCTACGAGCAGTACTTC; CDR3: CASSFKRDASYEQYF
V: TRBV10-3; J: TRBJ2-2; D: -; size: -; DNA: TGTGCCATCAGCTCGGGGGCCTCGAACACCGGGGAGCTGTTTTTT; CDR3: CAISSGASNTGELFF
V: TRBV20-1; J: TRBJ1-1; D: -; size: few; DNA: TGCAGTGCTAGTTCGGGGGCCACTGAAGCTTTCTTT; CDR3: CSASSGATEAFF
V: TRBV15; J: TRBJ2-7; D: TRBD1; size: once; DNA: TGTGCCACCAGCAGAGACCTCAGACAGGGAGACTACGAGCAGTACTTC; CDR3: CATSRDLRQGDYEQYF
V: TRBV28; J: TRBJ1-1; D: TRBD1; size: -; DNA: TGTGCCAGCAGTTTACCCCAAACAGGGGGCTTTGTGAACACTGAAGCTTTCTTT; CDR3: CASSLPQTGGFVNTEAFF
V: TRBV5-4; J: TRBJ2-2; D: TRBD1; size: -; DNA: TGTGCCAGCAGCTTGGTGGGACAGCACACCGGGGAGCTGTTTTTT; CDR3: CASSLVGQHTGELFF
V: TRBV6-5; J: TRBJ2-7; D: -; size: -; DNA: TGTGCCAGCAGTTACGGTCTAGCTAGCGAGCAGTACTTC; CDR3: CASSYGLASEQYF
V: TRBV2; J: TRBJ2-7; D: -; size: -; DNA: TGTGCCAGCACAGAGAACTCCTACGAGCAGTACTTC; CDR3: CASTENSYEQYF
V: TRBV5-6; J: TRBJ2-2; D: -; size: -; DNA: TGTGCCAGCAGCCCAACATCGGTGGTGGACACCGGGGAGCTGTTTTTT; CDR3: CASSPTSVVDTGELFF
V: TRBV18; J: TRBJ1-2; D: -; size: few; DNA: TGTGCCAGCTCACCCGAGGCTAACTATGGCTACACCTTC; CDR3: CASSPEANYGYTF
V: TRBV7-9; J: TRBJ2-3; D: TRBD1; size: -; DNA: TGTGCCAGCAGCTTAGCGACAGGGTACACAGATACGCAGTATTTT; CDR3: CASSLATGYTDTQYF
V: TRBV11-2; J: TRBJ1-3; D: -; size: -; DNA: TGTGCCAGCAGCCCTGCGATATCTGGAAACACCATATATTTT; CDR3: CASSPAISGNTIYF
V: TRBV6-5; J: TRBJ2-7; D: -; size: -; DNA: TGTGCCAGCAGTTACTCCAACGCCGGGGTATACGAGCAGTACTTC; CDR3: CASSYSNAGVYEQYF
V: TRBV28; J: TRBJ1-6; D: -; size: -; DNA: TGTGCCAGCGGGGGGGTAGAGAGCTCCTATAATTCACCCCTCCACTTT; CDR3: CASGGVESSYNSPLHF
V: TRBV7-2; J: TRBJ2-1; D: TRBD2; size: -; DNA: TGTGCCAGCAGCTTCATAGCGGGAGTGGGTAATGAGCAGTTCTTC; CDR3: CASSFIAGVGNEQFF
V: TRBV5-1; J: TRBJ2-3; D: TRBD1; size: -; DNA: TGCGCCAGCAGCTTCCGGACAGGGGAGACAGATACGCAGTATTTT; CDR3: CASSFRTGETDTQYF
V: TRBV6-2/TRBV6-3; J: TRBJ2-1; D: TRBD2; size: -; DNA: TGTGCCAGCAGTTTAAGCGGGAGGGCCTACAATGAGCAGTTCTTC; CDR3: CASSLSGRAYNEQFF
V: TRBV7-9; J: TRBJ1-5; D: -; size: -; DNA: TGTGCCAGCAGCGATGGGGTAGGGCGCAATCAGCCCCAGCATTTT; CDR3: CASSDGVGRNQPQHF
V: TRBV3-1/TRBV3-2; J: TRBJ2-5; D: -; size: -; DNA: TGTGCCAGCAGCCGAGACCCGACAGGTTCTACGGAGACCCAGTACTTC; CDR3: CASSRDPTGSTETQYF
V: TRBV2; J: TRBJ1-4; D: -; size: -; DNA: TGTGCCAGCAGGCCGGCTCTCGGGGAAAAACTGTTTTTT; CDR3: CASRPALGEKLFF
V: TRBV5-1; J: TRBJ2-2; D: -; size: -; DNA: TGCGCCAGCAGCACGAGCACCGGGGAGCTGTTTTTT; CDR3: CASSTSTGELFF
V: TRBV28; J: TRBJ2-7; D: -; size: -; DNA: TGTGCCAGCAGACTCGGGGACTACGAGCAGTACTTC; CDR3: CASRLGDYEQYF
V: TRBV21-1; J: TRBJ2-7; D: -; size: -; DNA: TGTGCCAGCAGCAAAGCGGGAACAGGGGGTAGATCCTACGAGCAGTACTTC; CDR3: CASSKAGTGGRSYEQYF
V: TRBV9; J: TRBJ2-5; D: -; size: -; DNA: TGTGCCAGCAGCGTAGATGAGGGAGAGACCCAGTACTTC; CDR3: CASSVDEGETQYF
V: TRBV5-1; J: TRBJ2-5; D: TRBD1; size: -; DNA: TGCGCCAGCAGCCCAAGCGGACAGGGAGAGACCCAGTACTTC; CDR3: CASSPSGQGETQYF
V: TRBV7-2; J: TRBJ2-3; D: -; size: -; DNA: TGTGCGACGGGCCTAAGCGGACCAACAGATACGCAGTATTTT; CDR3: CATGLSGPTDTQYF
V: TRBV3-1/TRBV3-2; J: TRBJ2-3; D: TRBD2; size: -; DNA: TGTGCCAGCAGCCAAGGGCTAGCGGGAGGGCAAGATACGCAGTATTTT; CDR3: CASSQGLAGGQDTQYF
V: TRBV7-9; J: TRBJ1-4; D: -; size: once; DNA: TGTGCCAGCAGCTTAAGGATTGCCCCAACTAATGAAAAACTGTTTTTT; CDR3: CASSLRIAPTNEKLFF